The 18 T cell receptor beta chains below come from one sample, sequenced in a study of identical twins. TCRdb processed the 5' RACE reads anew with MiXCR; each CDR3 protein has one entry. The sample lists about 520,000 distinct CDR3 sequences; approximately 22% were seen once. These data also featured in a second study, about T cells expressing NK-cell markers.

Sequencing was performed on CD4+ T cells sorted from blood. The source is a woman between 18 and 29 years old in good health.

This clonotype was found a few times. The chain links TRBV10-3 to TRBJ2-6, with TRBD1 as a possible D gene (6 bases). Germline V gene sequence: CDR1 ENHRY, CDR2 SYGVKD. The length of the CDR3 is 16 residues. Trimming took off 6 bases at V and 0 bases at J, with 12 bases between the two ends. The CDR3 bases are TGTGCCATCAGCCCTAGGGGGAACTCTGGGGCCAACGTCCTGACTTTC. This gives the protein CAISPRGNSGANVLTF.

This clonotype occurred many times. V usage is TRBV20-1 and J usage is TRBJ2-2; the D is unclear. This CDR3 is built from 13 residues. Germline CDR1 is DFQATT and CDR2 is SNEGSKA (reference sequence). Trimming stripped 6 bases from V and 4 bases from J, with 12 bases between. CDR3 nucleotide sequence: TGCAGTGCCCCAAACGCCGTCACCGGGGAGCTGTTTTTT. This gives the protein CSAPNAVTGELFF.

This clonotype came up a few times. The V and J genes are TRBV20-1 and TRBJ1-1, with D unresolved. This CDR3 contains 15 residues. Germline loops: CDR1 DFQATT, CDR2 SNEGSKA (reference sequence). Trimming cost V 1 base and J 4 bases, with 16 bases left between them. The DNA of the CDR3 is TGCAGTGCTAGAGGCCATAACCGAGGGAGCACTGAAGCTTTCTTT. This sequence encodes CSARGHNRGSTEAFF.

The chain recombines TRBV3-1 with TRBJ2-7; 8 nucleotides agree with TRBD1. This CDR3 has 16 amino acids. Germline loops: CDR1 LGHDT, CDR2 YNNKEL (reference sequence). The trim removed 1 base at V and 1 base at J, leaving 6 bases unmatched. CDR3 region: CASSQVGQAGSYEQYF. CDR3 nucleotides: TGTGCCAGCAGCCAAGTGGGACAGGCGGGATCCTACGAGCAGTACTTC.

The sample holds a few counts of this clonotype. V gene TRBV3-1 combines with J gene TRBJ1-2; a possible D gene is TRBD1 (5 bases). This CDR3 is built from 16 residues. The germline V gene encodes CDR1 LGHDT and CDR2 YNNKEL (reference sequence). V lost 0 bases and J lost 4, with 15 bases in between. The CDR3 coding sequence is TGTGCCAGCAGCCAAGATCGTGACAGCCTAGGCTATGGCTACACCTTC. Encoded protein: CASSQDRDSLGYGYTF.

This clonotype was observed at least ten times. V and J are TRBV10-3 and TRBJ2-7; D is perhaps TRBD1 or TRBD2 (5 bases each). CDR3 length: 14 amino acids. Trimming took off 0 bases at V and 6 bases at J, with 12 bases between the two ends. The V gene's germline CDR1 is ENHRY and CDR2 SYGVKD. CDR3 sequence (DNA): TGTGCCATCAGTGAGTCGGGGGATAGAGGCGAGCAGTACTTC. Protein: CAISESGDRGEQYF.

This clonotype was observed a few times. The chain employs TRBV19 and TRBJ2-1; TRBD1 matches 9 bases. Losses at the gene ends were 8 bases for V and 7 bases for J; bases not matched to a gene: 12. Germline V gives CDR1 LNHDA, CDR2 SQIVND (reference sequence). The CDR3 consists of 15 residues. DNA of the CDR3: TGTGCCAGTCGGCTCGGGACAGGGCGTATGAATGAGCAGTTCTTC. This sequence encodes CASRLGTGRMNEQFF.

Written as DNA, the CDR3 is TGTGCCATCAGTGCTCGGGGAGACTATGGCTACACCTTC. Its protein is CAISARGDYGYTF. The gene calls are TRBV10-3 and TRBJ1-2, with D unresolved. The germline V gene encodes CDR1 ENHRY and CDR2 SYGVKD. The ends were cut back, 4 bases at V and 3 bases at J, with 9 bases in the middle. There are 13 residues in the CDR3.

This clonotype was counted a few times. The CDR3 protein is CSACPGGLGYEQYF. For the CDR3, the DNA is TGCAGTGCCTGTCCTGGGGGGTTAGGCTACGAGCAGTACTTC. The V gene is TRBV20-1, the J gene TRBJ2-7; D might be TRBD2 (6 bases). The CDR3 spans 14 residues. The germline V gene encodes CDR1 DFQATT and CDR2 SNEGSKA (reference sequence). The germline V and J ends were trimmed by 6 bases and 3 bases, with 18 bases remaining between them.

The rearrangement joins TRBV5-6 to TRBJ2-7; the D is unclear. Germline V gene data show CDR1 as SGHDT and CDR2 as YYEEEE. V shed 4 bases and J shed 6 bases, with 17 bases lying between them. This CDR3 is built from 14 residues. In DNA, the CDR3 is TGTGCCAGCAGCCAGAAAATGGACCAATCCGAGCAGTACTTC. Translated: CASSQKMDQSEQYF.

V and J are TRBV20-1 and TRBJ2-1, with 8 bases matching TRBD2. Germline trimming cut 6 bases from V and 0 bases from J; bases unmatched to any gene: 7. This CDR3 region has 15 residues. The germline gives CDR1 DFQATT, CDR2 SNEGSKA (reference sequence). CDR3 DNA: TGCAGTGCCGAGCCGGGACTAGTCTCCTACAATGAGCAGTTCTTC. Protein: CSAEPGLVSYNEQFF.

The chain is built from TRBV5-1 and TRBJ1-4, with a weak D call TRBD1 (5 bases). Trimming removed 4 bases from V and 0 bases from J, with 10 bases in between. The CDR3 is 15 residues long. Germline CDR1 SGHRS, CDR2 YFSETQ. For the CDR3, the DNA is TGCGCCAGCAGCGATCAGGGAGCAACTAATGAAAAACTGTTTTTT. Its protein is CASSDQGATNEKLFF.

Here the CDR3 reads CASSLRAGPRSYEQYF. CDR3 nucleotide sequence: TGCGCCAGCAGCTTGAGGGCAGGTCCACGCTCCTACGAGCAGTACTTC. The V gene is TRBV5-1, the J gene TRBJ2-7; D gene unclear. The V gene's germline CDR1 is SGHRS and CDR2 YFSETQ. This CDR3 region has 16 residues. With 1 base removed from V and 0 bases from J, the gap between germline ends came to 14 bases.

The chain has TRBV29-1 and TRBJ2-7, with D tentatively TRBD1 (6 bases). The germline V gene encodes CDR1 SQVTM and CDR2 ANQGSEA. V was shortened by 6 bases and J by 3 bases, with 12 bases between the two germline ends. This CDR3 is built from 12 residues. CDR3 amino acids: CSVNRAGYEQYF. The CDR3 bases are TGCAGCGTCAACAGGGCAGGCTACGAGCAGTACTTC.

V usage is TRBV11-2 and J usage is TRBJ1-1, with D possibly matching TRBD1 (6 bases). Deletions cut 3 bases from V and 1 base from J, with 21 bases between. The CDR3 has 18 residues. Germline lookup yields CDR1 SGHAT and CDR2 FQNNGV. CDR3 coding DNA: TGTGCCAGCAGCTTCACAGGGTGGAAGGTTGAGGAGAACACTGAAGCTTTCTTT. Its protein is CASSFTGWKVEENTEAFF.

This chain connects TRBV24-1 to TRBJ2-3; tentative D call: TRBD2 (6 bases). CDR3 length: 15 amino acids. The V gene lost 3 bases and the J gene lost 2 bases, with 11 bases spanning the gap. Germline V gene lookup returns CDR1 KGHDR and CDR2 SFDVKD. As DNA, the CDR3 is TGTGCCACCAGTGATGGAAGGGACTTCACAGATACGCAGTATTTT. Protein product: CATSDGRDFTDTQYF.

This chain uses TRBV9 with TRBJ2-3, with D possibly TRBD1 on 6 matching bases. Germline V gene sequence: CDR1 SGDLS, CDR2 YYNGEE. Between the trimmed V and J ends, which lost 0 bases and 6 bases, there was a span of 14 bases. The CDR3 has 15 residues. The CDR3 region is CASSVEGVIADTQYF. The CDR3 DNA follows: TGTGCCAGCAGCGTAGAGGGGGTCATCGCGGATACGCAGTATTTT. The full variable domain, rest sourced from reference TRBV9 and TRBJ2-3, is DSGVTQTPKHLITATGQRVTLRCSPRSGDLSVYWYQQSLDQGLQFLIQYYNGEERAKGNILERFSAQQFPDLHSELNLSSLELGDSALYFCASSVEGVIADTQYFGPGTRLTVL.

This clonotype was detected many times. The chain carries TRBV6-6 and TRBJ1-1; possible D gene TRBD1, 5 bases. This CDR3 has 13 amino acids. V was shortened by 10 bases and J by 0 bases, with 12 bases between the two germline ends. CDR1 is MNHNY and CDR2 is SVGAGI in the germline V gene (reference sequence). CDR3 DNA: TGTGCCACCTCCGGGACGGTGAACACTGAAGCTTTCTTT. As protein: CATSGTVNTEAFF.